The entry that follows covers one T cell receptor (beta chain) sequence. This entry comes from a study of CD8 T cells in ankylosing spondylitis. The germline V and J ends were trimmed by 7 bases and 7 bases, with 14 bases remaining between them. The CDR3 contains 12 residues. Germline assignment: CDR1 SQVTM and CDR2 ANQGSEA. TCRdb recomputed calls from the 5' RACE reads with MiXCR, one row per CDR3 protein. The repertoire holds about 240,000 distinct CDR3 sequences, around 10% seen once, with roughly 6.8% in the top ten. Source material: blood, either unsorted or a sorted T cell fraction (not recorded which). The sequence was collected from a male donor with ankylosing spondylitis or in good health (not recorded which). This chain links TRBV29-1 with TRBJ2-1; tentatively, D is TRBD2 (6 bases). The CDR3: CSASTGDNEQFF. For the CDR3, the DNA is TGCAGCGCATCGACGGGAGATAATGAGCAGTTCTTC.